The 32 T cell receptor beta chains listed next were all sequenced from one sample in a study of blood T cell repertoires in COVID-19. Some clones are missing from TCRdb's copy, which holds only in-frame ones; the method was immunoSEQ multiplex PCR. The data show approximately 97,000 clones, with about 91% seen just once and just over 2% held by the top ten. The sequencing sample was made of peripheral blood. These receptors were taken from a man between 45 and 60 years old with COVID-19, enrolled during active disease.

The CDR3 sequence: CASSYKRVAGGTYNEQFF. The CDR3 DNA sequence: TGTGCCAGCAGTTACAAGAGGGTAGCGGGGGGCACCTACAATGAGCAGTTCTTC. The chain recombines TRBV6-2 or TRBV6-3 with TRBJ2-1; 10 bases line up with TRBD2. The CDR3 runs to 18 residues. J gave up 2 bases and V 2 bases, and 9 bases lay outside the gene matches. Germline-derived CDR1 and CDR2 are MNHEY and SVGEGT.

The chain joins TRBV11-2 to TRBJ1-1; D remains unclear. V was trimmed by 3 bases and J by 5 bases, leaving 4 bases between them. There are 11 residues in the CDR3. CDR1 SGHAT and CDR2 FQNNGV come from the germline V gene. The DNA of the CDR3 is TGTGCCAGCAGCTTTAGAACTGAAGCTTTCTTT. Translating it yields CASSFRTEAFF.

The J gene is TRBJ2-1, the V gene TRBV27; TRBD2 matches at 7 bases. The V gene's germline CDR1 is MNHEY and CDR2 SMNVEV (reference sequence). J gave up 8 bases and V 2 bases, and 9 bases lay outside the gene matches. CDR3 length equals 15 residues. The CDR3 nucleotides are TGTGCCAGCAGTTTACTACTCGAGGGAGGGCATGAGCAGTTCTTC. Encoded protein: CASSLLLEGGHEQFF.

In this sample, this clone turned up a few times. This sequence joins TRBV27 and TRBJ1-4; TRBD1 is a possible D gene (5 bases). The CDR3 is 14 amino acids. Trimming removed 5 bases from V and 10 bases from J, with 17 bases in between. Germline values: CDR1 MNHEY, CDR2 SMNVEV (reference sequence). The DNA for the CDR3 is TGTGCCAGCAGTCCCGAACCGCGGGGCTTAAAACTGTTTTTT. It translates to CASSPEPRGLKLFF.

V usage is TRBV6-6 and J usage is TRBJ1-6; 9 bases are shared with TRBD1. The germline CDR1 and CDR2 sequences are MNHNY and SVGAGI (reference sequence). The CDR3 sequence is 15 residues long. Trimming removed 7 bases from V and 7 bases from J; junction bases left unmatched: 8. This chain's CDR3 is CASTQVGQGNSPLHF. DNA for the CDR3: TGTGCCAGCACCCAGGTGGGACAGGGCAATTCACCCCTCCACTTT.

The genes are TRBV28 and TRBJ2-7; no reliable D call. CDR1 MDHEN and CDR2 SYDVKM come from the germline V gene. Deletions cut 2 bases from V and 3 bases from J, with 14 bases between. CDR3 size: 15 residues. The DNA of the CDR3 is TGTGCCAGCAGTTTACTGGGCCCGACCATCTACGAGCAGTACTTC. Translating it yields CASSLLGPTIYEQYF.

This clone was detected once. The V call is TRBV29-1, the J call TRBJ1-1; 12 positions agree with TRBD1. This CDR3 contains 16 residues. The germline V gene encodes CDR1 SQVTM and CDR2 ANQGSEA. Losses at the gene ends were 6 bases for V and 4 bases for J; bases not matched to a gene: 12. CDR3 sequence reads: CSVPGLGQGASTEAFF. CDR3 DNA: TGCAGCGTCCCAGGTCTGGGACAGGGGGCGAGCACTGAAGCTTTCTTT.

The J gene is TRBJ1-2, the V gene TRBV9; a weak D match, TRBD1 (5 bases). The V end lost 0 bases, the J end lost 1 base, and 10 bases lay between the germline ends. This CDR3 region has 15 residues. Germline assignment: CDR1 SGDLS and CDR2 YYNGEE. This CDR3 reads CASSVVTDRNYGYTF. DNA for the CDR3: TGTGCCAGCAGCGTAGTGACAGATCGTAACTATGGCTACACCTTC.

The genes are TRBV2 and TRBJ2-1, with 7 bases matching TRBD2. V lost 8 bases to trimming and J lost 2 bases; unmatched junction nucleotides: 9. Germline CDR1 SNHLY, CDR2 FYNNEI. This CDR3 region has 15 residues. CDR3 sequence reads: CASFSGEGPYNEQFF. The CDR3 DNA is TGTGCCAGCTTTTCGGGGGAGGGCCCCTACAATGAGCAGTTCTTC.

The rearrangement joins TRBV7-8 to TRBJ1-1; the D gene is possibly TRBD1 (5 bases). CDR3 length equals 14 residues. The germline CDR1 and CDR2 sequences are SGHVS and FQNEAQ. V was shortened by 5 bases and J by 0 bases, with 10 bases between the two germline ends. The CDR3 sequence: CASSTTEMNTEAFF. CDR3 nucleotide sequence: TGTGCCAGCAGCACGACAGAAATGAACACTGAAGCTTTCTTT. The variable domain in full, completed from reference TRBV7-8 and TRBJ1-1, reads GAGVSQSPRYKVAKRGQDVALRCDPISGHVSLFWYQQALGQGPEFLTYFQNEAQLDKSGLPSDRFFAERPEGSVSTLKIQRTQQEDSAVYLCASSTTEMNTEAFFGQGTRLTVV.

A single count supports this clone. The chain uses TRBV7-3 and TRBJ1-2; 7 positions agree with TRBD1. CDR1 SGHTA and CDR2 FQGTGA come from the germline V gene. There are 13 residues in the CDR3. Trimming removed 2 bases from V and 4 bases from J; junction bases left unmatched: 1. The CDR3 sequence is CASSLSGGYGYTF. The CDR3 coding sequence is TGTGCCAGCAGCTTATCAGGGGGCTATGGCTACACCTTC.

The V gene is TRBV6-5, the J gene TRBJ2-1; 8 nucleotides agree with TRBD2. Trimming removed 10 bases from V and 7 bases from J; junction bases left unmatched: 6. The CDR3 has 12 residues. Germline CDR1 reads MNHEY; CDR2 reads SVGAGI. In DNA, the CDR3 is TGTGCCATCGGCCGGGGGGGGAATGAGCAGTTCTTC. Amino acids: CAIGRGGNEQFF.

The chain carries TRBV6-1 and TRBJ1-3; TRBD1 agrees at 9 bases. The CDR3 loop spans 16 amino acids. The junction had 7 bases not matched to a gene; V was cut back by 3 bases and J by 4 bases. From germline, CDR1 is MNHNS and CDR2 SASEGT. CDR3 bases: TGTGCCAGCAGTGAGCACAGGGGGCGAACCGGAAACACCATATATTTT. Translated, it gives CASSEHRGRTGNTIYF.

The chain has TRBV19 and TRBJ1-2; D not resolved. Between the trimmed V and J ends, which lost 5 bases and 4 bases, there was a span of 11 bases. The CDR3 length is 13 residues. CDR1 is LNHDA, CDR2 SQIVND, per germline (reference sequence). CDR3 in DNA: TGTGCCAGTAGTGTAATGGGCAGCTATGGCTACACCTTC. The encoded protein is CASSVMGSYGYTF.

The V call is TRBV18, the J call TRBJ2-2; D is possibly TRBD1 (6 bases). Germline CDR1 KGHSH, CDR2 LQKENI. The V gene lost 6 bases and the J gene lost 1 base, with 15 bases spanning the gap. This CDR3 has 16 residues. The CDR3 DNA reads TGTGCCAGCTCCTTGTCGGGACAAAGGAACACCGGGGAGCTGTTTTTT. Amino acids: CASSLSGQRNTGELFF.

This chain links TRBV7-6 with TRBJ2-1; a weak D match, TRBD1 (7 bases). V shed 5 bases and J shed 5 bases, with 16 bases lying between them. CDR3 length: 15 amino acids. Germline V lookup: CDR1 SGHVS, CDR2 FNYEAQ. CDR3 amino acids: CASSQGAGQNNEQFF. DNA for the CDR3: TGTGCCAGCAGCCAAGGGGCGGGACAGAACAATGAGCAGTTCTTC.

The genes are TRBV6-5 and TRBJ2-2; 7 positions agree with TRBD1. The CDR3 sequence is 15 residues long. Trimming removed 7 bases from V and 6 bases from J; junction bases left unmatched: 11. Germline values: CDR1 MNHEY, CDR2 SVGAGI. The CDR3 loop reads CASTTPQGVAGELFF. CDR3 nucleotide sequence: TGTGCCAGCACCACGCCCCAGGGGGTGGCCGGGGAGCTGTTTTTT.

This clone was recorded only once. The V gene is TRBV18, the J gene TRBJ1-3, with D hard to call. The CDR3 totals 15 residues. The V gene's germline CDR1 is KGHSH and CDR2 LQKENI. The V end was cut by 3 bases, the J end by 0 bases, with 9 bases between. CDR3 sequence (DNA): TGTGCCAGCTCACCGACTGTCGGCTCTGGAAACACCATATATTTT. Translated: CASSPTVGSGNTIYF.

This chain connects TRBV4-3 to TRBJ1-2; D remains unclear. V lost 0 bases to trimming and J lost 2 bases, with 10 bases between them. Germline-derived CDR1 and CDR2 are LGHNA and YSLEER. The CDR3 has 15 amino acids. The CDR3 nucleotides are TGCGCCAGCAGCCAAGATCTACAGCCGAACTATGGCTACACCTTC. Its protein product is CASSQDLQPNYGYTF.

This chain links TRBV27 with TRBJ1-2; D gene ambiguous. Per the germline V gene, CDR1 is MNHEY and CDR2 is SMNVEV (reference sequence). The V and J ends lost 8 bases and 8 bases respectively, with 24 bases between them. The CDR3 contains 15 residues. The CDR3 is CASLSLENSIGGYTF. Here the CDR3 DNA reads TGTGCCAGCCTCTCCCTGGAGAATTCGATCGGAGGCTACACCTTC.

This chain uses TRBV5-1 with TRBJ1-6; D ambiguous. Per germline, CDR1 SGHRS and CDR2 YFSETQ. V lost 3 bases, J lost 7 bases, and 11 bases lay in between. This CDR3 contains 14 residues. The CDR3 DNA is TGCGCCAGCAGCTCGGGGAGCTGGAATTCACCCCTCCACTTT. Its translation is CASSSGSWNSPLHF. Full variable domain (missing parts from reference TRBV5-1 and TRBJ1-6): KAGVTQTPRYLIKTRGQQVTLSCSPISGHRSVSWYQQTPGQGLQFLFEYFSETQRNKGNFPGRFSGRQFSNSRSEMNVSTLELGDSALYLCASSSGSWNSPLHFGNGTRLTVT.

This clone was recorded a few times. This chain connects TRBV18 to TRBJ1-5; D is uncertain. This CDR3 region has 14 residues. Germline V lookup: CDR1 KGHSH, CDR2 LQKENI. Trimming took off 6 bases at V and 1 base at J, with 10 bases between the two ends. The CDR3 DNA sequence: TGTGCCAGCTCCGCCGGGAGAAGCAATCAGCCCCAGCATTTT. Translation: CASSAGRSNQPQHF. The full variable domain, its missing parts supplied by reference TRBV18 and TRBJ1-5, is NAGVMQNPRHLVRRRGQEARLRCSPMKGHSHVYWYRQLPEEGLKFMVYLQKENIIDESGMPKERFSAEFPKEGPSILRIQQVVRGDSAAYFCASSAGRSNQPQHFGDGTRLSIL.

The chain is built from TRBV4-3 and TRBJ2-7, with D perhaps matching TRBD2 (5 bases). Looked up from germline, CDR1 is LGHNA and CDR2 is YSLEER. CDR3 length: 15 residues. V was clipped by 0 bases and J by 2 bases, with 11 bases between them. The DNA of the CDR3 is TGCGCCAGCAGCCAAGATCCGGGATTAACCTACGAGCAGTACTTC. This translates into CASSQDPGLTYEQYF.

The rearrangement joins TRBV29-1 to TRBJ1-4; TRBD1 aligns across 7 bases. The CDR3 is 14 amino acids. With 7 bases clipped from V and 0 bases from J, the junction kept 5 bases outside the gene matches. CDR1 is SQVTM and CDR2 is ANQGSEA in the germline V gene. The CDR3, as DNA: TGCAGCGCCAAAGGGACAGCAACTAATGAAAAACTGTTTTTT. Translation: CSAKGTATNEKLFF.

V is TRBV3-1 (or the pseudogene TRBV3-2) and J is TRBJ1-6, with a weak D call TRBD1 (5 bases). Germline CDR1 is LGHDT and CDR2 is YNNKEL (reference sequence). This CDR3 is 15 amino acids long. Deletions cut 4 bases from V and 5 bases from J, with 12 bases between. CDR3 coding DNA: TGTGCCAGCAGCCGAATACTACAGGATAATTCACCCCTCCACTTT. Protein: CASSRILQDNSPLHF.

J is TRBJ2-7 and V is TRBV10-2; 9 bases match TRBD2. The length of the CDR3 is 16 residues. CDR1 WSHSY and CDR2 SAAADI come from the germline V gene. After removal of 3 bases from V and 4 bases from J, the junction contained 10 bases not matched to a gene. In nucleotides, the CDR3 is TGCGCCAGCAGTGATTACAAGCGGGGGGTTCAATACGAGCAGTACTTC. Protein sequence: CASSDYKRGVQYEQYF.

The V gene is TRBV6-5, the J gene TRBJ1-5; 9 bases map to TRBD1. V was pared by 6 bases and J by 7 bases, with 10 bases of the junction left unmatched. From germline, CDR1 is MNHEY and CDR2 SVGAGI. CDR3 length equals 15 residues. The CDR3 nucleotides read TGTGCCAGCAGCCTCGGGACAGGGAACATGCAGCCCCAGCATTTT. Residues: CASSLGTGNMQPQHF.

This rearrangement joins TRBV6-5 to TRBJ2-3; perhaps TRBD1 as D (5 bases). The length of the CDR3 is 15 residues. V lost 5 bases and J 3 bases, leaving 15 bases between the germline ends. In germline, CDR1 is MNHEY, CDR2 SVGAGI. This CDR3 is CASSIQGYGTDTQYF. In DNA form, the CDR3 reads TGTGCCAGCAGTATCCAGGGTTATGGGACAGATACGCAGTATTTT.

V and J are TRBV5-1 and TRBJ1-6; 7 bases line up with TRBD1. The length of the CDR3 is 15 residues. CDR1 is SGHRS, CDR2 YFSETQ, per germline. The V gene end was trimmed by 1 base and the J gene end by 7 bases; junction bases not matched to a gene: 5. In nucleotides, the CDR3 is TGCGCCAGCAGCTTGCTGCAGGGGGAGAATTCACCCCTCCACTTT. Amino acids: CASSLLQGENSPLHF.

A few counts support this clone. This chain joins TRBV4-2 and TRBJ2-2, with D possibly matching TRBD1 (6 bases). Looked up from germline, CDR1 is LGHNA and CDR2 is YNFKEQ. The CDR3 length is 15 residues. Between the trimmed V and J ends, which lost 6 bases and 1 base, there was a span of 12 bases. The CDR3: CASSIQGKNTGELFF. The CDR3 bases are TGTGCCAGCAGTATCCAGGGGAAGAACACCGGGGAGCTGTTTTTT.

This sequence joins TRBV3-1 (or the pseudogene TRBV3-2) and TRBJ2-4; a possible D gene is TRBD2 (7 bases). Germline assignment: CDR1 LGHDT and CDR2 YNNKEL (reference sequence). V lost 3 bases and J 6 bases, leaving 15 bases between the germline ends. The CDR3 extends over 15 amino acids. The CDR3 DNA follows: TGTGCCAGCAGCCAGATCCGGGGGGCAGGAAACATTCAGTACTTC. The encoded protein is CASSQIRGAGNIQYF.

The chain combines TRBV6-5 with TRBJ1-2; TRBD1 agrees at 7 bases. Trimming removed 2 bases from V and 4 bases from J; junction bases left unmatched: 4. This CDR3 has 14 residues. Germline CDR1 and CDR2: MNHEY and SVGAGI. Here the CDR3 DNA reads TGTGCCAGCAGTTACCTGGCAGGGGGCTATGGCTACACCTTC. Amino acids: CASSYLAGGYGYTF.